These 23 T cell receptor beta chains were all obtained from the same sample, sequenced in a study of spatial heterogeneity in lung cancer. The study's findings and limits: Counts of expanded intratumoral alpha and beta TCRs tracked tumor mutation counts.

The time point: sample taken at primary tumor resection. TCRdb reanalysed the 5' RACE reads using MiXCR and keeps one entry per CDR3 protein. Counted here are 13,000 to 15,000 distinct CDR3 sequences, about 4.8% occurring once; the ten biggest clones make up about 17%. No antigen has been identified for these receptors. Here the sequenced sample was lung tumor tissue, taken at surgery. The origin of the receptors is a female donor with early-stage non-small cell lung cancer.

This clonotype was counted ten times or more. This beta chain is a stray sequence in a library constructed for alpha chains; its clone size is not meaningful. J is TRBJ1-6 and V is TRBV20-1; D gene uncertain. Trimming took 1 base from V and 0 from J, leaving 4 bases between them. CDR1 DFQATT and CDR2 SNEGSKA come from the germline V gene (reference sequence). The CDR3 is 14 residues long. CDR3: CSARGVSYNSPLHF. DNA for the CDR3: TGCAGTGCTAGAGGGGTCTCCTATAATTCACCCCTCCACTTT.

Comments on this clonotype: This beta chain is a stray sequence in a library constructed for alpha chains; its clone size is not meaningful. DNA for the CDR3: TGTGCCAGCAGCTTAGTACTTGGGGAGCAGTACTTC. As protein: CASSLVLGEQYF. The rearrangement uses TRBV7-8 and TRBJ2-7; D remains unclear. Germline CDR1 SGHVS, CDR2 FQNEAQ. V lost 1 base and J lost 7, with 8 bases in between. The CDR3 contains 12 residues.

This clonotype occurred many times. A library prepared for alpha chains yielded this beta chain as an off-target read; its size is of little meaning. This sequence joins TRBV29-1 and TRBJ2-7; D uncertain. V lost 1 base, J lost 2 bases, and 6 bases lay in between. CDR1 SQVTM and CDR2 ANQGSEA come from the germline V gene. The CDR3 is 12 residues long. This CDR3 is CSVEGDAYEQYF. The CDR3, as DNA: TGCAGCGTTGAAGGGGATGCCTACGAGCAGTACTTC.

This clonotype has ten or more counts. With the library built for alpha chains, this beta chain is off target and its frequency is not meaningful. This sequence joins TRBV20-1 and TRBJ2-5; D is perhaps TRBD2 (6 bases). The CDR3 runs 15 residues. CDR1 DFQATT and CDR2 SNEGSKA come from the germline V gene (reference sequence). Trimming cost V 3 bases and J 0 bases, with 14 bases left between them. The CDR3 DNA sequence: TGCAGTGCTAGGGTGGCAGGAGGGTACCAAGAGACCCAGTACTTC. Its translation is CSARVAGGYQETQYF.

With regard to this clonotype: For a library built for alpha chains, this beta chain is a stray read; little rests on its size. This sequence joins TRBV14 and TRBJ2-3; the match to TRBD1 covers 9 bases. The CDR3 has 15 residues. In germline, CDR1 is SGHDN, CDR2 FVKESK. V shed 8 bases and J 2 bases; nucleotides not matched to a gene: 8. CDR3 residues: CASPYGQGSTDTQYF. The CDR3 bases are TGTGCCAGCCCTTACGGACAGGGGTCCACAGATACGCAGTATTTT.

This clonotype came up many times. Because this beta chain is a stray read in a library intended to capture alpha chains, its abundance should not be given much weight. The genes are TRBV13 and TRBJ1-6; D call uncertain. The germline V gene has CDR1 PRHDT and CDR2 FYEKMQ (reference sequence). Trimming removed 0 bases at V and 7 bases at J, with 13 bases between. CDR3 length: 16 residues. The CDR3 DNA reads as TGTGCCAGCAGCTTAGGCTCCGGAGGCTTAAATTCACCCCTCCACTTT. Its protein product is CASSLGSGGLNSPLHF.

About this clonotype: This beta chain represents an off-target read in a library built for alpha chains; its size is of limited meaning. The genes are TRBV6-5 and TRBJ1-6, with 7 bases that match TRBD1. The germline CDR1 and CDR2 sequences are MNHEY and SVGAGI. The CDR3 contains 15 residues. Germline trimming cut 4 bases from V and 10 bases from J; bases unmatched to any gene: 10. Here the CDR3 reads CASSLNRGGRSPLHF. The CDR3 region has the DNA TGTGCCAGCAGTTTAAACAGGGGAGGGCGATCACCCCTCCACTTT.

As concerns this clonotype: Within a library made for alpha chains, this beta chain is off target, and its count is uninformative. V usage is TRBV3-1 and J usage is TRBJ2-2; maybe TRBD2 (6 bases). The CDR3 spans 14 residues. The V end was cut by 4 bases, the J end by 2 bases, with 8 bases between. Germline V gene sequence: CDR1 LGHDT, CDR2 YNNKEL (reference sequence). In DNA, the CDR3 is TGTGCCAGCAGCCGGAGGGACAACACCGGGGAGCTGTTTTTT. This gives the protein CASSRRDNTGELFF.

This clonotype has at least ten counts. A library prepared for alpha chains yielded this beta chain as an off-target read; its size is of little meaning. This chain joins TRBV25-1 and TRBJ2-1; D may correspond to TRBD1 or TRBD2 (5 bases each). CDR3 length: 16 residues. Per germline, CDR1 MGHDK and CDR2 SYGVNS. V dropped 1 base and J dropped 0 bases, with 10 bases sitting between them. The CDR3 is CASSESGGNSYNEQFF. The CDR3 DNA sequence: TGTGCCAGCAGTGAATCTGGGGGAAACTCCTACAATGAGCAGTTCTTC.

The table lists this clonotype with many counts. This beta chain appears as a stray read in a library generated for alpha chains; its size is not informative. The chain uses TRBV6-1 and TRBJ2-5, with D perhaps TRBD1 or TRBD2 (5 bases each). In germline, CDR1 is MNHNS, CDR2 SASEGT. V was clipped by 0 bases and J by 7 bases, with 9 bases between them. The CDR3 has 13 amino acids. CDR3 nucleotide sequence: TGTGCCAGCAGTGAAGCTGGGGCGGGGACCCAGTACTTC. Translation: CASSEAGAGTQYF.

Of note for this clonotype: This beta chain represents an off-target read in a library built for alpha chains; its size is of limited meaning. The chain joins TRBV12-3 or TRBV12-4 to TRBJ2-4; D may match TRBD1 or TRBD2 (6 bases each). CDR3 size: 16 residues. V shed 1 base and J shed 1 base, with 11 bases lying between them. The CDR3 spells CASSLVGGRAKNIQYF. In DNA form, the CDR3 reads TGTGCCAGCAGTTTAGTGGGGGGCAGGGCCAAAAACATTCAGTACTTC.

This clonotype was seen ten or more times. This beta chain is off target for a library built for alpha chains, so its abundance means little. V is TRBV29-1 and J is TRBJ1-2; D unclear. Germline CDR1 and CDR2: SQVTM and ANQGSEA. The V gene lost 4 bases and the J gene lost 0 bases, with 6 bases spanning the gap. The CDR3 spans 12 residues. The CDR3 spells CSVVGANYGYTF. CDR3 nucleotides: TGCAGCGTTGTTGGGGCTAACTATGGCTACACCTTC.

This clonotype was counted ten times or more. This beta chain turned up in a library designed for alpha chains; as an off-target read, its abundance says little. V is TRBV20-1 and J is TRBJ1-4, with unresolved D. CDR1 is DFQATT, CDR2 SNEGSKA, per germline (reference sequence). The CDR3 sequence is 14 residues long. The ends were cut back, 3 bases at V and 8 bases at J, with 16 bases in the middle. CDR3 in amino acids: CSARSSTEGEKLFF. The CDR3 region has the DNA TGCAGTGCTAGGTCCAGTACGGAAGGAGAAAAACTGTTTTTT.

This clonotype was recorded at least ten times. This beta chain slipped into a library made for alpha chains as a stray read, so its size is not meaningful. The chain has TRBV12-3 or TRBV12-4 and TRBJ1-5; perhaps TRBD1 as D (6 bases). CDR3 length: 15 amino acids. Trimming removed 3 bases at V and 5 bases at J, with 14 bases between. CDR3 loop: CASSFGTWGDQPQHF. CDR3 DNA: TGTGCCAGCAGTTTCGGGACATGGGGCGATCAGCCCCAGCATTTT.

This clonotype was detected ten times or more. This beta chain slipped into a library made for alpha chains as a stray read, so its size is not meaningful. V is TRBV19 and J is TRBJ1-2, with D possibly being TRBD1 (5 bases). The CDR3 extends over 13 amino acids. Trimming removed 5 bases at V and 6 bases at J, with 13 bases between. CDR1 is LNHDA, CDR2 SQIVND, per germline (reference sequence). CDR3 sequence reads: CASSATGKNGYTF. As DNA, the CDR3 is TGTGCCAGTAGTGCAACAGGAAAGAATGGCTACACCTTC.

This clonotype was detected many times. The library was designed around alpha chains, so this beta chain is a stray read whose abundance carries little weight. The chain combines TRBV28 with TRBJ2-5; tentative D call: TRBD2 (6 bases). Germline CDR1 is MDHEN and CDR2 is SYDVKM. There are 14 residues in the CDR3. Trimming pared 7 bases from V and 5 bases from J, leaving 17 bases between. CDR3 nucleotide sequence: TGTGCCAGCACCCAGCGGGTCCGGGGTGAGACCCAGTACTTC. Its protein is CASTQRVRGETQYF.

By sample fraction, this clonotype is medium-sized. Found in a library prepared for alpha chains, this beta chain is an off-target read, and its abundance has little meaning. The genes are TRBV7-8 and TRBJ2-5; D might be TRBD2 (5 bases). The CDR3 runs 17 residues. Germline lookup yields CDR1 SGHVS and CDR2 FQNEAQ. V was trimmed by 4 bases and J by 5 bases, leaving 23 bases between them. The CDR3 coding sequence is TGTGCCAGCAGCTCGACGGACGGACTCCGCGGACGGGAGACCCAGTACTTC. Amino acid sequence: CASSSTDGLRGRETQYF.

With respect to this clonotype: This beta chain turned up in a library designed for alpha chains; as an off-target read, its abundance says little. The V call is TRBV7-9, the J call TRBJ2-7; D gene uncertain. Between the trimmed V and J ends, which lost 5 bases and 7 bases, there was a span of 15 bases. Germline assignment: CDR1 SEHNR and CDR2 FQNEAQ (reference sequence). The CDR3 totals 13 residues. The CDR3 here is CASSPPGSWEQYF. In nucleotides, the CDR3 is TGTGCCAGCAGCCCACCGGGCTCCTGGGAGCAGTACTTC.

There are many counts of this clonotype. Because this beta chain is a stray read in a library intended to capture alpha chains, its abundance should not be given much weight. V is TRBV2 and J is TRBJ1-2; no clear D. The ends were cut back, 7 bases at V and 7 bases at J, with 10 bases in the middle. From germline, CDR1 is SNHLY and CDR2 FYNNEI. The CDR3 is 11 amino acids. CDR3 region: CASIVGRGYTF. CDR3 nucleotides: TGTGCCAGCATCGTAGGACGTGGCTACACCTTC.

This clonotype was seen repeatedly, ten times or more. Because the library targeted alpha chains, this beta chain is an off-target read whose size means little. This sequence joins TRBV7-9 and TRBJ2-7; the D is unclear. This CDR3 has 11 amino acids. Germline V gene data show CDR1 as SEHNR and CDR2 as FQNEAQ (reference sequence). V was trimmed by 2 bases and J by 4 bases, leaving 3 bases between them. The DNA for the CDR3 is TGTGCCAGCAGCTTAAAGTACGAGCAGTACTTC. It is translated as CASSLKYEQYF.

This clonotype was found a few times. A library made for alpha chains picked up this beta chain off target, so its size means little. V and J are TRBV7-2 and TRBJ2-1; D perhaps matches TRBD2 (6 bases). This CDR3 region has 14 residues. V shed 1 base and J shed 12 bases, with 16 bases lying between them. Germline assignment: CDR1 SGHTA and CDR2 FQGNSA. The CDR3: CASSLVAPLGGQFF. CDR3 nucleotide sequence: TGTGCCAGCAGCTTAGTAGCGCCATTGGGGGGGCAGTTCTTC.

This clonotype appeared many times. This beta chain slipped into a library made for alpha chains as a stray read, so its size is not meaningful. The rearrangement links TRBV4-1 to TRBJ2-6; D remains ambiguous. Between the trimmed V and J ends, which lost 3 bases and 0 bases, there was a span of 6 bases. This CDR3 has 15 residues. Germline CDR1 reads MGHRA; CDR2 reads YSYEKL. CDR3 DNA sequence: TGCGCCAGCAGCCATCCGGCCTCTGGGGCCAACGTCCTGACTTTC. Its protein is CASSHPASGANVLTF.

This clonotype was seen ten or more times. This beta chain was picked up by a library intended for alpha chains and is off target, so its count carries little meaning. The J gene is TRBJ2-6, the V gene TRBV4-2, with D possibly being TRBD2 (5 bases). V shed 0 bases and J shed 2 bases, with 8 bases lying between them. This CDR3 has 16 amino acids. Per the germline V gene, CDR1 is LGHNA and CDR2 is YNFKEQ. This CDR3 reads CASSQDPGTGANVLTF. DNA for the CDR3: TGTGCCAGCAGCCAAGATCCCGGGACTGGGGCCAACGTCCTGACTTTC.